This entry concerns a single T cell receptor (beta chain). Cohorts were based on clinical histories the participants reported. Original methodology: Amplifying reference gene primers gave estimates of nucleated cell counts. Clones were read by immunoSEQ multiplex PCR, and TCRdb kept only the in-frame ones, dropping some. The V and J calls and clone size come from that table; D and trimming were worked out from the DNA. The table lists about 400,000 clones, roughly 85% of them singletons. The data belong to a study of blood T cell repertoires in COVID-19. In the study overall: Whether acute or convalescent, the COVID-19 samples came from the United States, Italy and Spain.

The CDR3 is 11 amino acids. The trim removed 6 bases at V and 13 bases at J, leaving 6 bases unmatched. Per the germline V gene, CDR1 is LNHDA and CDR2 is SQIVND (reference sequence). The chain couples TRBV19 to TRBJ1-1, with 9 positions matching TRBD1. The sample comprised PBMCs or T cells enriched from blood (not recorded which). The receptor comes from a young woman with acute COVID-19. CDR3 sequence (DNA): TGTGCCAGTAGACGGACAGGGGAGGTTTTCTTT. Its protein is CASRRTGEVFF. The entire variable domain, with the rest obtained from reference TRBV19 and TRBJ1-1, is as follows: DGGITQSPKYLFRKEGQNVTLSCEQNLNHDAMYWYRQDPGQGLRLIYYSQIVNDFQKGDIAEGYSVSREKKESFPLTVTSAQKNPTAFYLCASRRTGEVFFGQGTRLTVV.